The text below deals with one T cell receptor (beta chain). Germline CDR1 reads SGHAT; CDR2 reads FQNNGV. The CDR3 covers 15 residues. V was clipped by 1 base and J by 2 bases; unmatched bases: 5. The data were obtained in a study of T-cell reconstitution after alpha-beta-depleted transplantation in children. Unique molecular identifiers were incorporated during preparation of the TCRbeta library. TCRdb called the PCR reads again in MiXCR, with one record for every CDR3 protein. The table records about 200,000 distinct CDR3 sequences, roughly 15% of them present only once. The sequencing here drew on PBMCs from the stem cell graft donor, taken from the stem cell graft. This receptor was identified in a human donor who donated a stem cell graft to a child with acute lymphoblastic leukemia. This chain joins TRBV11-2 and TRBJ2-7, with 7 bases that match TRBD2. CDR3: CASSLGGTNPYEQYF. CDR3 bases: TGTGCCAGCAGCTTAGGCGGGACTAACCCCTACGAGCAGTACTTC.